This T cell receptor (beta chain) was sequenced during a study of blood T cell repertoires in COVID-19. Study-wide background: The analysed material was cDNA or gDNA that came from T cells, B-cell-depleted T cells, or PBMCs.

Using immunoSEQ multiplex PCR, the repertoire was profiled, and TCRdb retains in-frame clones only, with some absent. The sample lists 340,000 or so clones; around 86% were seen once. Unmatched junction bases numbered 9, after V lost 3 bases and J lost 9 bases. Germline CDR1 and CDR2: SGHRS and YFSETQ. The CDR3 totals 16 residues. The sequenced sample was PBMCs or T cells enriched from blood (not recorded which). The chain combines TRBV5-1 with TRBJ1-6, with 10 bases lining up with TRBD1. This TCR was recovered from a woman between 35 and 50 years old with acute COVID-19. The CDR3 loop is CASSSKTGTGASPLHF. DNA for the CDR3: TGCGCCAGCAGCTCAAAAACCGGGACAGGGGCTTCACCCCTCCACTTT.